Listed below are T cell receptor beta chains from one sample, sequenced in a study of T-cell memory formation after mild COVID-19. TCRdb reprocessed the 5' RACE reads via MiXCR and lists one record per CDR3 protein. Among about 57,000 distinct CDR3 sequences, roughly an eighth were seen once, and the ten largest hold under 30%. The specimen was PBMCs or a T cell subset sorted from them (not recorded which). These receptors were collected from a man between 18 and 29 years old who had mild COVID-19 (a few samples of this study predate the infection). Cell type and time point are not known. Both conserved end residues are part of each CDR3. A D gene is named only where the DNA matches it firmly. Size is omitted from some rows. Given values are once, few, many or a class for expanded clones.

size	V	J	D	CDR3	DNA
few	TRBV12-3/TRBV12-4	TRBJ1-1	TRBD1	CASSSLGQGTEAFF	TGTGCCAGCAGTTCACTCGGACAGGGGACTGAAGCTTTCTTT
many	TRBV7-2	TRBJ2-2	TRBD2	CASSFTSGVTGELFF	TGTGCCAGCAGCTTCACTAGCGGGGTCACCGGGGAGCTGTTTTTT
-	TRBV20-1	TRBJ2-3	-	CSARDGGANTDTQYF	TGCAGTGCTAGAGACGGCGGGGCGAACACAGATACGCAGTATTTT
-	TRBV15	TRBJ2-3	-	CATSRVGNTDTQYF	TGTGCCACCAGCAGAGTGGGGAACACAGATACGCAGTATTTT
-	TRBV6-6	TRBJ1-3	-	CASLTVSSGNTIYF	TGTGCCAGCCTTACAGTGAGCTCTGGAAACACCATATATTTT
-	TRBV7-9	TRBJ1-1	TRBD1	CASSSEGQGVSNTEAFF	TGTGCCAGCAGCTCAGAGGGACAGGGGGTTTCGAACACTGAAGCTTTCTTT
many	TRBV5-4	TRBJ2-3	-	CASSLDGGFTDTQYF	TGTGCCAGCAGCTTGGACGGGGGTTTCACAGATACGCAGTATTTT
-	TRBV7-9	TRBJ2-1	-	CASSSTHISSYNEQFF	TGTGCCAGCAGCTCTACCCACATCAGCTCCTACAATGAGCAGTTCTTC
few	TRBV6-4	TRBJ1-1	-	CASRAQVYTEAFF	TGTGCCAGCAGAGCTCAGGTTTACACTGAAGCTTTCTTT
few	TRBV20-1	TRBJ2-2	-	CSARVHGGGTGELFF	TGCAGTGCTAGAGTCCACGGGGGAGGCACCGGGGAGCTGTTTTTT
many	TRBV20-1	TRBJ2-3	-	CSARAGSSTDTQYF	TGCAGTGCCAGGGCGGGGTCCTCCACAGATACGCAGTATTTT
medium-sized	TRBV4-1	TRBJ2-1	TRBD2	CASRPLTSGGIKEQFF	TGCGCCAGCAGGCCTCTGACTAGCGGGGGCATCAAGGAGCAGTTCTTC
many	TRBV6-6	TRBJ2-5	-	CASSFAAGSGETQYF	TGTGCCAGCAGTTTCGCGGCGGGGAGCGGAGAGACCCAGTACTTC
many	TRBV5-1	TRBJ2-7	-	CASSLESGRREQYF	TGCGCCAGCAGCTTGGAATCAGGGCGGCGCGAGCAGTACTTC
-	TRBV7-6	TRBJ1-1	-	CASSLPPTANTEAFF	TGTGCCAGCAGCCTACCCCCGACAGCGAACACTGAAGCTTTCTTT
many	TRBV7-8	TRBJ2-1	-	CASSLVGSSYNEQFF	TGTGCCAGCAGCTTAGTCGGGAGCTCCTACAATGAGCAGTTCTTC
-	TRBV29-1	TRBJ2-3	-	CSVSPGGGSPTDTQYF	TGCAGCGTTTCGCCCGGCGGAGGCTCCCCCACAGATACGCAGTATTTT
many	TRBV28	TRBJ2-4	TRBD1	CASSGAGTGLAKNIQYF	TGTGCCAGCAGTGGGGCCGGGACAGGGTTGGCCAAAAACATTCAGTACTTC
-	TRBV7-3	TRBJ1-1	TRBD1	CASSSTGGYTEAFF	TGTGCCAGCAGCTCCACAGGGGGCTATACTGAAGCTTTCTTT
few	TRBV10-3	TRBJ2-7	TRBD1	CAISGTGGFEQYF	TGTGCCATCAGTGGGACAGGGGGATTCGAGCAGTACTTC
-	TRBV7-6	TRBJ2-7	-	CASSRRGGGDEQYF	TGTGCCAGCAGCAGGCGGGGCGGAGGGGACGAGCAGTACTTC
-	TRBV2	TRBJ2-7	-	CASSEHTYEQYF	TGTGCCAGCAGTGAGCATACCTACGAGCAGTACTTC
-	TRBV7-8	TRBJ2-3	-	CASSPYVGTDTQYF	TGTGCCAGCAGCCCGTACGTGGGCACAGATACGCAGTATTTT
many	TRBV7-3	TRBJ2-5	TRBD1	CASSLSAGQEETQYF	TGTGCCAGCAGCTTAAGTGCTGGACAGGAGGAGACCCAGTACTTC
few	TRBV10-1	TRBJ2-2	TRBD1	CASSGTGGTGELFF	TGCGCCAGCAGTGGGACAGGGGGCACCGGGGAGCTGTTTTTT
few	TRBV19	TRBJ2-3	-	CASSIMGGSTDTQYF	TGTGCCAGTAGTATTATGGGCGGGAGCACAGATACGCAGTATTTT
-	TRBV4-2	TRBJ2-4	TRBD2	CASSSAGGYKNIQYF	TGTGCCAGCAGCTCAGCGGGGGGTTACAAAAACATTCAGTACTTC
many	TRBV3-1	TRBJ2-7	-	CASSRGYEQYF	TGTGCCAGCAGCCGAGGGTACGAGCAGTACTTC
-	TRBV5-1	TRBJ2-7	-	CASGTGTLSYEQYF	TGCGCCAGCGGCACCGGGACTCTCTCCTACGAGCAGTACTTC
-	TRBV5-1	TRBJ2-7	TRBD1	CASSFPGGSYEQYF	TGCGCCAGCAGCTTTCCAGGGGGCTCCTACGAGCAGTACTTC
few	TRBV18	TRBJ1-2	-	CASSPQGGPGGYTF	TGTGCCAGCTCACCACAGGGGGGCCCCGGCGGCTACACCTTC
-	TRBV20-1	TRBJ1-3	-	CSARVEGPTNSGNTIYF	TGCAGTGCTAGAGTTGAGGGGCCGACTAACTCTGGAAACACCATATATTTT
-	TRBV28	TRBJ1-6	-	CASSPPRGALHF	TGTGCCAGCAGCCCCCCCCGGGGAGCCCTCCACTTT
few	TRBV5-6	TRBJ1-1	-	CASSRPDRNTEAFF	TGTGCCAGCAGCAGGCCCGACAGGAACACTGAAGCTTTCTTT
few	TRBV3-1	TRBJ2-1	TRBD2	CASSQELLAGGQFF	TGTGCCAGCAGCCAAGAGTTACTGGCGGGGGGGCAATTCTTC
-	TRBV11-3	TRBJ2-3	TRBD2	CASSPGGTSGAPGGTDTQYF	TGTGCCAGCAGCCCCGGTGGGACTAGCGGGGCCCCCGGTGGCACAGATACGCAGTATTTT
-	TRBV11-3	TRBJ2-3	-	CASSLGPDPGHTQYF	TGTGCCAGCAGCTTAGGTCCCGACCCTGGACATACGCAGTATTTT
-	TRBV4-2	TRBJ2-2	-	CASSQTTGFSGELFF	TGTGCCAGCAGCCAAACCACAGGGTTTAGCGGGGAGCTGTTTTTT
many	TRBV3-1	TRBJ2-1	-	CASSQTPSVLGNEQFF	TGTGCCAGCAGCCAGACCCCTAGCGTACTTGGGAATGAGCAGTTCTTC
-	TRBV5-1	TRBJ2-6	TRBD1	CASSPGQGVANVLTF	TGCGCCAGCAGCCCGGGACAGGGGGTCGCCAACGTCCTGACTTTC
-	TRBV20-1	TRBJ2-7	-	CSARDALGPGEQYF	TGCAGTGCTAGAGACGCCCTTGGACCAGGGGAGCAGTACTTC
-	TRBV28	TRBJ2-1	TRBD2	CASKGGGAHNEQFF	TGTGCCAGCAAGGGCGGGGGGGCCCACAATGAGCAGTTCTTC
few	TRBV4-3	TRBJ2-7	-	CASSQVISSTYEQYF	TGCGCCAGCAGCCAAGTTATTAGCTCCACCTACGAGCAGTACTTC
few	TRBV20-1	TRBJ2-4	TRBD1	CSAIKQGADQYF	TGCAGTGCAATAAAACAGGGGGCGGATCAGTACTTC
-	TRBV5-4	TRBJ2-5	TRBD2	CASSLMSGAGQETQYF	TGTGCCAGCAGCCTGATGAGCGGGGCAGGCCAAGAGACCCAGTACTTC
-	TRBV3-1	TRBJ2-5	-	CASSAHRKGGQETQYF	TGTGCCAGCAGCGCACACAGGAAAGGGGGCCAAGAGACCCAGTACTTC
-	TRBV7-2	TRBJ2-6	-	CASSSHLSGANVLTF	TGTGCCAGCAGCTCGCACCTCTCTGGGGCCAACGTCCTGACTTTC
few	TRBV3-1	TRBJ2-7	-	CASSQEGPAYHEQYF	TGTGCCAGCAGCCAAGAAGGCCCAGCGTACCACGAGCAGTACTTC
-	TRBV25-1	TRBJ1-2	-	CASSDHGVGTF	TGTGCCAGCAGTGATCACGGAGTTGGCACCTTC
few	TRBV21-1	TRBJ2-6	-	CASRKSTGRLSGANVLTF	TGTGCCAGCAGGAAATCTACGGGACGCCTCTCTGGGGCCAACGTCCTGACTTTC
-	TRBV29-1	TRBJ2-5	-	CSAAAYIGTQYF	TGCAGCGCCGCGGCCTATATCGGGACCCAGTACTTC
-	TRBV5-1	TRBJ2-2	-	CASSPPGTLNTGELFF	TGCGCCAGCAGCCCACCCGGGACACTGAACACCGGGGAGCTGTTTTTT
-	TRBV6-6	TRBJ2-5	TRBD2	CASTSVSGGLRWQETQYF	TGTGCCAGCACCTCCGTTAGCGGGGGGCTTAGGTGGCAAGAGACCCAGTACTTC
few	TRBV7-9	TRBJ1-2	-	CASSSDSSLGGYTF	TGTGCCAGCAGCTCCGACAGTTCCCTCGGAGGCTACACCTTC
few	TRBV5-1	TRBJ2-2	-	CASKIDTGELFF	TGCGCCAGCAAAATAGACACCGGGGAGCTGTTTTTT
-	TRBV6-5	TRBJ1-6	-	CASSYTSSYNSPLHF	TGTGCCAGCAGTTACACGAGCTCCTATAATTCACCCCTCCACTTT
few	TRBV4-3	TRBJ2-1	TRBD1	CASSQDADRDYNEQFF	TGCGCCAGCAGCCAAGATGCGGACAGGGACTACAATGAGCAGTTCTTC